These 23 T cell receptor beta chains originate from one sample sequenced in a study of blood T cell repertoires in COVID-19. Repertoires were generated with immunoSEQ multiplex PCR, while TCRdb's copy carries only in-frame clones and drops some. The sample lists about half a million clones; roughly 87% were seen once. Material for sequencing was peripheral blood. Receptor source: a man between 18 and 29 years old with COVID-19, enrolled during active disease.

The V gene is TRBV6-5, the J gene TRBJ1-1; 10 bases are shared with TRBD1. CDR3 length: 13 amino acids. Germline V gene data show CDR1 as MNHEY and CDR2 as SVGAGI. The V segment lost 5 bases and the J segment 5 bases; nucleotides outside the gene matches: 2. This CDR3 reads CASSRDRGTEAFF. The CDR3 DNA reads as TGTGCCAGCAGTCGGGACAGGGGAACTGAAGCTTTCTTT.

The J gene is TRBJ2-7, the V gene TRBV4-1; 7 nucleotides match TRBD1. This CDR3 has 14 residues. Germline V CDR1 and CDR2: MGHRA, YSYEKL. With V trimmed by 1 base and J by 5 bases, 5 bases remained unmatched. This chain's CDR3 is CASSQATGDHEQYF. CDR3 coding DNA: TGCGCCAGCAGCCAAGCTACAGGGGACCACGAGCAGTACTTC.

This clone came up once. The chain has TRBV3-1 (or the pseudogene TRBV3-2) and TRBJ2-5; 11 bases map to TRBD2. The CDR3 is made up of 16 amino acids. Germline V lookup: CDR1 LGHDT, CDR2 YNNKEL (reference sequence). Germline trimming cut 5 bases from V and 4 bases from J; bases unmatched to any gene: 9. DNA of the CDR3: TGTGCCAGCAGCACTCCCTCTAGCGGGGGGAGAGAGACCCAGTACTTC. This encodes CASSTPSSGGRETQYF.

This clone was observed a few times. This sequence joins TRBV18 and TRBJ2-7; perhaps TRBD1 as D (6 bases). Germline lookup yields CDR1 KGHSH and CDR2 LQKENI. The CDR3 contains 12 residues. With 4 bases removed from V and 3 bases from J, the gap between germline ends came to 7 bases. The CDR3 loop is CASSQGVYEQYF. CDR3 bases: TGTGCCAGCTCACAGGGGGTCTACGAGCAGTACTTC.

The table lists this clone with a count of one. This chain joins TRBV7-9 and TRBJ2-7; the D gene is possibly TRBD2 (5 bases). The CDR3 contains 17 residues. Looked up from germline, CDR1 is SEHNR and CDR2 is FQNEAQ (reference sequence). Trimming removed 3 bases from V and 4 bases from J, with 22 bases in between. As DNA, the CDR3 is TGTGCCAGCAGCTTCCCCCGCAAGGACTTCCGAAGTTACGAGCAGTACTTC. It translates to CASSFPRKDFRSYEQYF.

This clone has only one observation. The rearrangement links TRBV15 to TRBJ2-5; D is ambiguous. This CDR3 has 13 residues. Trimming stripped 1 base from V and 5 bases from J, with 8 bases between. Germline V CDR1 and CDR2: LNHNV, YYDKDF (reference sequence). The CDR3 coding sequence is TGTGCCACCAGCAGAGCCCCTATTGAGACCCAGTACTTC. Translation: CATSRAPIETQYF.

The chain couples TRBV7-8 to TRBJ1-6; tentatively, D is TRBD1 (5 bases). The CDR3 has 18 residues. The germline V gene has CDR1 SGHVS and CDR2 FQNEAQ. Trimming left V 1 base short and J 3 bases short, with 16 bases between. This CDR3 reads CASSLGWTGLRYNSPLHF. CDR3 nucleotide sequence: TGTGCCAGCAGCTTAGGATGGACGGGACTTCGCTATAATTCACCCCTCCACTTT. Full variable domain (missing parts from reference TRBV7-8 and TRBJ1-6): GAGVSQSPRYKVAKRGQDVALRCDPISGHVSLFWYQQALGQGPEFLTYFQNEAQLDKSGLPSDRFFAERPEGSVSTLKIQRTQQEDSAVYLCASSLGWTGLRYNSPLHFGNGTRLTVT.

This clone came up once. The chain carries TRBV4-2 and TRBJ2-3, with D perhaps matching TRBD2 (5 bases). CDR3 length equals 15 residues. The germline V and J ends were trimmed by 3 bases and 3 bases, with 13 bases remaining between them. Germline loops: CDR1 LGHNA, CDR2 YNFKEQ. CDR3 bases: TGTGCCAGCAGCCAGGGTACAGCGGATACAGATACGCAGTATTTT. The encoded protein is CASSQGTADTDTQYF.

The chain uses TRBV5-1 and TRBJ2-6; D is possibly TRBD2 (5 bases). The germline V and J ends were trimmed by 0 bases and 0 bases, with 13 bases remaining between them. Germline loops: CDR1 SGHRS, CDR2 YFSETQ. The CDR3 consists of 18 residues. CDR3 protein: CASSLAGSVSSGANVLTF. In DNA, the CDR3 is TGCGCCAGCAGCTTGGCGGGGTCCGTTAGCTCTGGGGCCAACGTCCTGACTTTC.

This chain links TRBV4-1 with TRBJ2-7, with 7 bases aligning to TRBD2. Losses at the gene ends were 4 bases for V and 4 bases for J; bases not matched to a gene: 10. Germline V gene data show CDR1 as MGHRA and CDR2 as YSYEKL. The CDR3 totals 15 residues. In DNA form, the CDR3 reads TGCGCCAGCAGCCGCGCCATGAGCGGGACGTACGAGCAGTACTTC. Amino acids: CASSRAMSGTYEQYF.

The J gene is TRBJ1-2, the V gene TRBV11-2; tentatively, D is TRBD1 (6 bases). Trimming took off 11 bases at V and 5 bases at J, with 18 bases between the two ends. The germline CDR1 and CDR2 sequences are SGHAT and FQNNGV. The CDR3 length is 13 residues. This CDR3 is CAAGGGSLYGYTF. In DNA, the CDR3 is TGTGCCGCTGGGGGGGGCTCCCTATATGGCTACACCTTC.

This chain links TRBV19 with TRBJ2-3; 9 bases line up with TRBD1. The CDR3 loop spans 16 amino acids. Germline loops: CDR1 LNHDA, CDR2 SQIVND (reference sequence). V lost 4 bases, J lost 2 bases, and 7 bases stayed unmatched. CDR3 nucleotide sequence: TGTGCCAGTAGTAAGGGACAGGGCCTTCTCACAGATACGCAGTATTTT. Translating it yields CASSKGQGLLTDTQYF.

The J gene is TRBJ1-1, the V gene TRBV11-2; D is possibly TRBD1 (5 bases). The CDR3 loop spans 14 amino acids. The ends were cut back, 6 bases at V and 5 bases at J, with 16 bases in the middle. The germline V gene encodes CDR1 SGHAT and CDR2 FQNNGV. This CDR3 is CASRPTQGVTEAFF. The CDR3, as DNA: TGTGCCAGCAGACCAACGCAAGGGGTGACTGAAGCTTTCTTT. The full variable domain, completed using reference TRBV11-2 and TRBJ1-1, is EAGVAQSPRYKIIEKRQSVAFWCNPISGHATLYWYQQILGQGPKLLIQFQNNGVVDDSQLPKDRFSAERLKGVDSTLKIQPAKLEDSAVYLCASRPTQGVTEAFFGQGTRLTVV.

This clone was observed a single time. This chain links TRBV6-5 with TRBJ1-6, with D maybe TRBD1 (5 bases). Trimming took off 4 bases at V and 10 bases at J, with 17 bases between the two ends. Germline CDR1 and CDR2: MNHEY and SVGAGI. The CDR3 contains 15 residues. The CDR3 loop is CASSSVYGEGSPLHF. In DNA form, the CDR3 reads TGTGCCAGCAGTTCCGTCTACGGGGAGGGGTCACCCCTCCACTTT.

CDR3 region: CATSDLQSGLSYNEQFF. In DNA, the CDR3 is TGTGCCACCAGTGATTTGCAGTCAGGGCTCTCCTACAATGAGCAGTTCTTC. V is TRBV24-1 and J is TRBJ2-1; possible D gene TRBD1, 5 bases. The CDR3 length is 17 residues. Looked up from germline, CDR1 is KGHDR and CDR2 is SFDVKD. V lost 0 bases, J lost 0 bases, and 11 bases lay in between.

The chain is built from TRBV11-3 and TRBJ2-2, with 7 bases identical to TRBD1. Trimming cost V 4 bases and J 2 bases; bases outside gene matches: 7. The CDR3 consists of 16 residues. Germline CDR1 reads SGHNT; CDR2 reads YENEEA. CDR3 bases: TGTGCCAGCAGCTCCGCCGGGACAGCCAACACCGGGGAGCTGTTTTTT. Encoded protein: CASSSAGTANTGELFF.

This chain links TRBV14 with TRBJ1-1; the D gene is possibly TRBD1 (5 bases). Germline V gene sequence: CDR1 SGHDN, CDR2 FVKESK. Deletions cut 3 bases from V and 4 bases from J, with 9 bases between. The CDR3 is 13 amino acids. The CDR3 is CASSQNGGTEAFF. In DNA form, the CDR3 reads TGTGCCAGCAGCCAGAACGGGGGCACTGAAGCTTTCTTT.

CDR3 protein: CASSWVGLADYEQYF. The CDR3 DNA follows: TGCGCCAGCAGCTGGGTGGGACTAGCGGACTACGAGCAGTACTTC. J is TRBJ2-7 and V is TRBV5-1, with TRBD2 identical over 11 bases. V lost 3 bases, J lost 3 bases, and 5 bases stayed unmatched. Germline V gives CDR1 SGHRS, CDR2 YFSETQ. This CDR3 is built from 15 residues.

The rearrangement joins TRBV25-1 to TRBJ2-5; D might be TRBD2 (7 bases). Between the trimmed V and J ends, which lost 5 bases and 5 bases, there was a span of 12 bases. CDR1 is MGHDK and CDR2 is SYGVNS in the germline V gene. The CDR3 runs 13 residues. CDR3 bases: TGTGCCAGCAGTACAGGGAGGGTCGAGACCCAGTACTTC. It yields the protein CASSTGRVETQYF.

The CDR3 DNA is TGTGCCAGCAGAGGAGAACTCCCGAACGGGGAGCTGTTTTTT. Amino acid sequence: CASRGELPNGELFF. The rearrangement joins TRBV27 to TRBJ2-2; D call uncertain. The CDR3 loop spans 14 amino acids. Trimming cost V 6 bases and J 7 bases, with 15 bases left between them. CDR1 is MNHEY and CDR2 is SMNVEV in the germline V gene (reference sequence).

V is TRBV7-3 and J is TRBJ2-7, with 9 bases identical to TRBD1. This CDR3 contains 14 residues. Unmatched junction bases numbered 5, after V lost 6 bases and J lost 2 bases. Germline V gene lookup returns CDR1 SGHTA and CDR2 FQGTGA. The CDR3 region has the DNA TGTGCCAGCAGTTCCGGGACAGGGACCTACGAGCAGTACTTC. It specifies CASSSGTGTYEQYF.

This clone has more than one count but fewer than ten. This sequence joins TRBV5-4 and TRBJ2-7; the match to TRBD1 covers 7 bases. From germline, CDR1 is SGHNT and CDR2 YYREEE (reference sequence). The CDR3 spans 14 residues. Trimming cost V 4 bases and J 5 bases; bases outside gene matches: 9. The CDR3 is CASSIQGVKNEQYF. The CDR3 nucleotides read TGTGCCAGCAGCATCCAGGGGGTTAAAAACGAGCAGTACTTC.

V gene TRBV5-1 combines with J gene TRBJ2-1; possibly TRBD2 for D (6 bases). V dropped 7 bases and J dropped 1 base, with 15 bases sitting between them. This CDR3 has 15 amino acids. Germline values: CDR1 SGHRS, CDR2 YFSETQ. The CDR3 reads CASGVTGESYNEQFF. The DNA for the CDR3 is TGCGCCAGCGGGGTCACGGGGGAGTCCTACAATGAGCAGTTCTTC.